This T cell receptor beta chain was captured by sequencing in a study of cytomegalovirus exposure and HLA in healthy donors (dated 2017 in TCRdb). Notes on the research overall: An earlier analysis of some 620 of the donors reported about 280 Gb of sequence data and about 120 million unique TCR beta sequences obtained from about 179 million T cells. A later genetic analysis used genome-wide SNP genotypes for about 65% of the roughly 670 donors, treating that subset as a discovery cohort. Among approximately 370 genotyped donors of the cohort, an average of about 220,000 unique TCR beta nucleotide sequences was sequenced per donor, of which approximately 19% were non-productive. Class I and class II HLA loci were covered by the typing at four-digit resolution. Among the roughly 400 genotyped donors, roughly 80% belonged to the genetic ancestry cluster associated with self-reported Caucasian donors. Donor age, sex, ethnicity and CMV serostatus were compiled together with the repertoire data. An earlier analysis of a few hundred of the donors applied high-throughput TCR beta sequencing to assess whether each TCR beta V gene segment acted as functional or pseudogenic. An early release that covered about 640 HLA-typed donors contained approximately 300 gigabases of sequencing data and 80 million or so unique TCR sequences. The number of donors typed differed by locus, with 629-630 for A, B, C, DRB1 and DQB1, more than 500 for DQA1, about 610 for DPA1, and some 470 for DPB1. Because of strong linkage in the cohort, roughly five DR-DQ haplotypes were treated as single units for association and clustering. To predict cytomegalovirus infection status, the study brought together high-throughput TCR immunosequencing, statistical association of individual TCRs with disease status, and machine learning. Besides the first cohort of more than 650 subjects, a separate validation cohort made up of 90 to 150 different subjects was used. The T cell repertoires of roughly 660 subjects were profiled by immunosequencing and related to cytomegalovirus serostatus. The study aimed to test whether signatures of past pathogen exposure could be identified by cataloging public T cell receptors. All discovery cohort repertoires had been generated using a single sequencing platform. In the later analysis, no new phenotypic data were used to find candidate immune exposures; instead, reliance was placed on TCR beta sequences and their occurrence across donors. In a later analysis, previously published TCR beta repertoires from several hundred donors were re-analyzed and high-resolution HLA genotyping was added so that TCR occurrence patterns could be studied.

The cohort consisted of 600 to 750 healthy bone marrow donors. All cohort members were sampled while nominally healthy, although unrecorded immune exposures were likely present. The donor tested CMV seropositive, placing the donor among the approximately 290 seropositive members of the cohort. Every donor gave a peripheral blood sample, and the peripheral blood mononuclear cells from that sample were used for TCR beta sequencing. Genomic DNA extraction from the blood cell samples was performed with the Qiagen DNeasy Blood Extraction Kit. Study-wide findings and limitations: In a later analysis, HLA-associated TCR beta chains were found to be more clonally expanded and to have lower generation probabilities than equally common non-associated chains. HLA typing was unavailable for some donors at each locus, so association tests used only the typed subset. Several of the top co-occurrence clusters appeared to be linked to parvovirus B19, influenza, CMV and Epstein-Barr virus, according to a later analysis. The authors suggested that the approach could potentially be generalized to other disease states and immunological phenotypes. At a false discovery rate of 0.05, a later analysis linked some 17,000 TCR beta sequences to specific HLA alleles. The cohort was sequenced for TCR beta chains only, and without alpha or paired-chain data the features that could be detected were limited. A further reported finding was that TCR beta sequences accurately predicted the HLA-A and HLA-B alleles for most subjects in the first cohort. A later analysis found that most CMV-associated TCR beta chains appeared HLA-restricted, with HLA associations seemingly driven largely by CMV exposure. In an earlier analysis of fewer than 750 of the donors, most TCR beta V segments were observed in productive rearrangements about 90% or about 30% of the time, broadly matching IMGT annotations. In a later genetic analysis, fewer N-insertions in productive TCRs were reported among donors in an Asian-associated ancestry cluster than the approximately 710-donor mean. The study gave a list of some 150 TCR beta chains associated with cytomegalovirus. In vitro tests confirmed that three of the cytomegalovirus-associated TCR beta chains recognize cytomegalovirus antigens. Most TCR sequences were observed very rarely across donors, whereas some public TCRs were present in many individuals. Strong co-occurrence of HLA alleles, especially DR and DQ, made assigning TCR associations to individual alleles difficult. Linkage disequilibrium might explain the correlated functional status among segregating V segments, but an unknown experimental factor could not be ruled out. In a later analysis, the rate of TCR association differed among HLA loci, with DRB1 alleles having the most associated TCRs and HLA-C alleles having the fewest. Cytomegalovirus status was reported to be diagnosed by the classifier with high specificity and sensitivity in both the original and validation cohorts. For the cohort, immune exposure information was limited to CMV serostatus. Sequencing depth was assumed to be roughly uniform across donors in the presence/absence analyses, though that assumption may not hold. A group of highly shared sequence variants was considered likely to be a technical artifact of the sequencing pipeline. Over 15 rarely observed V segments, including chromosome 9 orphons, were excluded from the earlier analysis of about 500 of the donors because counts were too low. Some IMGT-functional V segments, including TRBV6-2 and TRBV6-3, could not be distinguished by the 87-base-pair reads and were therefore excluded. A later genetic analysis associated a missense DCLRE1C variant with V-gene and J-gene trimming of TCR beta chains, and an independent cohort replicated the association.

The library was obtained by the immunoSEQ multiplex PCR assay. For the multiplex PCR, a mixture combining 60 forward primers for TCR Vbeta segments and 13 reverse primers for TCR Jbeta segments was used. The CDR3 region of rearranged TCR beta genes was amplified from genomic DNA with a multiplex PCR assay. On the Illumina HiSeq System, the amplified TCR beta libraries were sequenced as 87-base-pair reads. The original methods were these. A later analysis counted 65 million to 90 million unique TCR beta chains across the 666 repertoires, and roughly 9.9 million of these chains were shared by at least two donors. A nearest-neighbor algorithm error-corrected the raw reads and collapsed the reads into unique sequences, merging closely related sequences to remove PCR and sequencing errors. CDR3 sequences were aligned to IMGT reference sequences to assign V, D and J gene segments. For a sequence to be retained, at least a six-nucleotide match to both a V gene segment and a J gene segment was required. Rearrangements were called productive when the CDR3 lacked stop codons and stayed in frame with V and J; all others were non-productive. Following IMGT convention, CDR3 was defined as the stretch from the second conserved V-encoded cysteine up to the conserved J-encoded phenylalanine. In an earlier analysis of some 550 of the donors, sequences lacking an unambiguous match to a single V gene segment were excluded. An earlier analysis of about 590 of the donors classified V segments as functional when productive rearrangements were above 56.7% and as segregating when the standard deviation between donors was above 5%. A statistical classification framework was built to diagnose cytomegalovirus status from the catalog of TCR beta chain sequences. In a later analysis, TCR nucleotide sequences were compared against IMGT/GENE-DB human TR gene sequences so that V and J genes could be assigned. A later analysis assigned CDR3 sequences and most-parsimonious VDJ recombination scenarios with the TCRdist pipeline. In a later analysis, each TCR beta chain was defined by its CDR3 amino acid sequence together with its V-gene family, and reads without a unique V-gene family were excluded. To address suspected cross-contamination and a sequencing artifact, a later analysis removed several hundred highly shared, low-generation-probability nucleotide sequences. For each public chain, a later analysis derived a clonal expansion index from normalized ranks of inferred template counts within each repertoire. In a later analysis, generation probabilities were computed using a VDJ recombination model fitted to out-of-frame rearrangements, and the results were checked against IGoR. A later analysis scored TCR-TCR, TCR-HLA and TCR-CMV co-occurrence with hypergeometric tests, applying a repertoire-size bias correction to TCR pairs. To estimate false discovery rates, a later analysis permuted the HLA or CMV assignments 20 times. In a later analysis, co-occurring TCRs were grouped using DBSCAN, and TCRdist sequence similarity was added for clustering within HLA-allele-positive subsets. Repertoires with fewer than 30,000 or more than 120,000 public chains were left out of co-occurrence clustering, as were four to six repertoires with anomalous nucleotide sharing. The clones in this table, taken by TCRdb from immuneACCESS, are in-frame only. Not every clone is retained; where verified, under half of the shortfall comes from an unresolved V gene, and the cause of the rest is unknown. V and J calls and clone size are as listed in that table; D and trimming were resolved from the DNA. This sample lists some 170,000 clones; roughly 87% were detected once. Together, the top ten hold about 4% of the sample.

V trim: 0 bases; J trim: 8 bases; unmatched bases: 12. CDR1 and CDR2, looked up from the germline V gene (reference sequence), are GTSNPN and SVGIG. The CDR3 contains 15 residues, cysteine and phenylalanine counted. The read is trimmed to its CDR3 DNA, 45 bases read in frame from base 1. In regard to this clone: It has no known antigen specificity. Base qualities were left out, and no much larger clone turns up one base away.

Sequencing was done on a sample of PBMCs. The sequence was obtained from a man aged 50-60 years in good health and CMV-seropositive. The rearrangement combines TRBV30 with TRBJ1-1, with TRBD1 matching 7 junction bases. The nucleotide sequence is TGTGCCTGGAGTGTAGCCCTACAGGGGAAACAAGAAGCTTTCTTT. The translation is CAWSVALQGKQEAFF.